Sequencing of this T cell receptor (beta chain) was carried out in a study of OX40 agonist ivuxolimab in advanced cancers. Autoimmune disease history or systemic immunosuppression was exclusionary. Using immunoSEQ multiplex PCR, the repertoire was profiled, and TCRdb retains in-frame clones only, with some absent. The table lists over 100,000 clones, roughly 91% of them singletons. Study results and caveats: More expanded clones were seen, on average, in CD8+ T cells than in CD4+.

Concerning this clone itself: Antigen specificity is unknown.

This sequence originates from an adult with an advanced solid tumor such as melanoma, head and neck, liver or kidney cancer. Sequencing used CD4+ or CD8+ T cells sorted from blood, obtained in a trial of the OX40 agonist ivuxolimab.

The CDR3 here is CASSQGPLGAFDKQFF. The CDR3 DNA sequence: TGCGCCAGCAGCCAAGGCCCCCTCGGGGCCTTCGATAAGCAGTTCTTC. The gene calls are TRBV4-1 and TRBJ2-1, with D perhaps given as TRBD1 or TRBD2 (5 bases each). V lost 1 base, J lost 11 bases, and 21 bases lay in between. In germline, CDR1 is MGHRA, CDR2 YSYEKL. The CDR3 extends over 16 amino acids.